The 9 T cell receptor beta chains below were found in one sample sequenced in a study of radiotherapy plus CTLA-4 blockade in lung cancer. Measured with immunoSEQ multiplex PCR; TCRdb has only the in-frame clones, and not every one. Among some 80,000 clones, 84% were seen once, and the ten largest hold 0.79%. This specimen consisted of peripheral blood, obtained from a patient treated with radiotherapy plus ipilimumab. These TCRs come from a human donor with non-small cell lung cancer who had stable disease on radiotherapy plus ipilimumab.

The chain has TRBV7-2 and TRBJ1-1; D ambiguous. Per germline, CDR1 SGHTA and CDR2 FQGNSA. The V gene lost 3 bases and the J gene lost 5 bases, with 4 bases spanning the gap. The CDR3 is 11 residues long. In DNA form, the CDR3 reads TGTGCCAGCAGCTTCTCTACTGAAGCTTTCTTT. Encoded protein: CASSFSTEAFF. Together with reference TRBV7-2 and TRBJ1-1, the CDR3 gives the full variable domain: GAGVSQSPSNKVTEKGKDVELRCDPISGHTALYWYRQSLGQGLEFLIYFQGNSAPDKSGLPSDRFSAERTGGSVSTLTIQRTQQEDSAVYLCASSFSTEAFFGQGTRLTVV.

Remarks on this clone: An end of the junction does not agree with germline; a read error may underlie this. This chain connects TRBV18 to TRBJ2-3, with D hard to call. Germline values: CDR1 KGHSH, CDR2 LQKENI. This CDR3 region has 13 residues. The CDR3 coding sequence is TGTGCCAGCCCACCACCCTCCGCAGATACGCAGTATTTT. This translates into CASPPPSADTQYF.

V gene TRBV7-3 combines with J gene TRBJ2-3; 11 nucleotides agree with TRBD2. V lost 2 bases to trimming and J lost 7 bases; unmatched junction nucleotides: 11. From germline, CDR1 is SGHTA and CDR2 FQGTGA. The CDR3 sequence is 17 residues long. CDR3 nucleotides: TGTGCCAGCAGCTTAGCTAGCGGGGGGCCCACTCTCCATACGCAGTATTTT. It codes for CASSLASGGPTLHTQYF.

This rearrangement joins TRBV6-5 to TRBJ2-3; TRBD2 matches 8 bases. V was clipped by 7 bases and J by 5 bases; unmatched bases: 8. This CDR3 spans 14 amino acids. Germline CDR1 and CDR2: MNHEY and SVGAGI. The CDR3 DNA is TGTGCCAGCACCCGAAGCGGGGGAAGAGATACGCAGTATTTT. The encoded protein is CASTRSGGRDTQYF.

The chain uses TRBV4-1 and TRBJ2-1; tentatively, D is TRBD2 (6 bases). Trimming cost V 0 bases and J 2 bases, with 14 bases left between them. The CDR3 is 17 residues long. The germline CDR1 and CDR2 sequences are MGHRA and YSYEKL. CDR3 protein: CASSQDLAGGAYNEQFF. Here the CDR3 DNA reads TGCGCCAGCAGCCAAGATCTGGCGGGCGGGGCCTACAATGAGCAGTTCTTC.

The sample holds a few counts of this clone. The chain uses TRBV2 and TRBJ2-7, with TRBD1 matching 9 bases. CDR1 SNHLY and CDR2 FYNNEI come from the germline V gene. The CDR3 covers 14 residues. Trimming removed 4 bases from V and 6 bases from J; junction bases left unmatched: 7. CDR3: CASSGQGQGFEQYF. The CDR3 nucleotides are TGTGCCAGCAGTGGACAGGGACAGGGCTTCGAGCAGTACTTC.

The chain couples TRBV28 to TRBJ1-1; D possibly corresponds to TRBD1 (5 bases). The V gene's germline CDR1 is MDHEN and CDR2 SYDVKM. The V end lost 1 base, the J end lost 1 base, and 19 bases lay between the germline ends. CDR3 length: 18 residues. In DNA form, the CDR3 reads TGTGCCAGCAGTTTATTATGGGCGCTGGGGACCTCGAACACTGAAGCTTTCTTT. Its translation: CASSLLWALGTSNTEAFF.

The V and J genes are TRBV5-1 and TRBJ1-1; D is undetermined. Germline lookup yields CDR1 SGHRS and CDR2 YFSETQ. The ends were cut back, 3 bases at V and 3 bases at J, with 24 bases in the middle. The CDR3 has 18 residues. CDR3 loop: CASSSDGESILMDTEAFF. CDR3 bases: TGCGCCAGCAGCTCCGATGGGGAGAGTATTTTGATGGACACTGAAGCTTTCTTT.

This clone was observed a single time. The chain uses TRBV2 and TRBJ1-3, with D tentatively TRBD1 (5 bases). The germline V gene encodes CDR1 SNHLY and CDR2 FYNNEI. Trimming removed 4 bases at V and 0 bases at J, with 10 bases between. The CDR3 is made up of 15 amino acids. CDR3 sequence reads: CASSGRGTSGNTIYF. The CDR3 DNA sequence: TGTGCCAGCAGTGGTAGAGGGACCTCTGGAAACACCATATATTTT.